This TCR beta chain was captured by sequencing in a study of blood T cell repertoires in COVID-19. Study in general: The samples span acute and convalescent COVID-19 from the United States, Italy and Spain.

CDR3 size: 17 residues. The repertoire was sequenced with immunoSEQ multiplex PCR; TCRdb's copy has only in-frame clones and lacks some. The repertoire holds 100,000 or so clones, with roughly 85% as singletons. Sequenced input: peripheral blood. This receptor was obtained from a man between 65 and 85 years old with active or convalescent COVID-19. The chain couples TRBV21-1 to TRBJ2-2; the listed D gene, TRBD1, was not tested against the DNA. TRBV21-1 is an annotated pseudogene. The CDR3 sequence: CASSKGQGRPNTGELFF. For the CDR3, the DNA is TGTGCCAGCAGCAAAGGTCAGGGGCGACCCAACACCGGGGAGCTGTTTTTT.